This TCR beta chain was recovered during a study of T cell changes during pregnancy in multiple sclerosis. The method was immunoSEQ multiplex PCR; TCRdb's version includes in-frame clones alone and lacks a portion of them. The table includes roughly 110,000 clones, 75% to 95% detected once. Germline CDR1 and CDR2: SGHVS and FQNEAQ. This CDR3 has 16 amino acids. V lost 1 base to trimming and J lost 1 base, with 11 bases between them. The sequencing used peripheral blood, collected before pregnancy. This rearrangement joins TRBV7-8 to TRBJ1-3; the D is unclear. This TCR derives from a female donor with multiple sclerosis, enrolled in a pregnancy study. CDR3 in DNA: TGTGCCAGCAGCTTAGGTACAGCCTTTTCTGGAAACACCATATATTTT. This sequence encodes CASSLGTAFSGNTIYF.